These 25 T cell receptor beta chains came from one sample sequenced in a study of T cells after yellow fever vaccination. TCRdb reanalysed the 5' RACE reads using MiXCR and keeps one entry per CDR3 protein. The sample includes some 340,000 distinct CDR3 sequences, approximately 4% of them seen just once. Specimen: PBMCs, collected 5 days after the yellow fever booster vaccination. All receptors derive from a man between 18 and 35 years old who received the YFV17D yellow fever vaccine.

This clonotype was seen more than once but under ten times. The genes are TRBV5-5 and TRBJ1-2; D not resolved. The V and J ends lost 4 bases and 8 bases respectively, with 12 bases between them. Germline loops: CDR1 SGHKS, CDR2 YYEKEE (reference sequence). The CDR3 has 12 amino acids. The CDR3 DNA reads as TGTGCCAGCAGCCGCGTCGGGCACGGCTACACCTTC. It translates to CASSRVGHGYTF. Filled out from reference TRBV5-5 and TRBJ1-2, the complete variable domain reads DAGVTQSPTHLIKTRGQQVTLRCSPISGHKSVSWYQQVLGQGPQFIFQYYEKEERGRGNFPDRFSARQFPNYSSELNVNALLLGDSALYLCASSRVGHGYTFGSGTRLTVV.

This chain links TRBV27 with TRBJ1-5; D is uncertain. Germline V CDR1 and CDR2: MNHEY, SMNVEV (reference sequence). V lost 5 bases and J lost 8, with 13 bases in between. The CDR3 contains 13 residues. The CDR3 nucleotides read TGTGCCAGCAGTCCCCGCGTGATGAAGCCCCAGCATTTT. Translated: CASSPRVMKPQHF.

The J gene is TRBJ1-5, the V gene TRBV18; no firm D call. Trimming removed 3 bases at V and 3 bases at J, with 6 bases between. There are 13 residues in the CDR3. Germline V lookup: CDR1 KGHSH, CDR2 LQKENI. CDR3 in DNA: TGTGCCAGCTCACCCGAACTCAATCAGCCCCAGCATTTT. It is translated as CASSPELNQPQHF.

In this sample, this clonotype turned up a few times. The chain links TRBV7-2 to TRBJ1-1; no firm D call. V gave up 4 bases and J gave up 1 base, with 10 bases separating them. The CDR3 is 14 amino acids. The germline CDR1 and CDR2 sequences are SGHTA and FQGNSA. CDR3 nucleotide sequence: TGTGCCAGCAGCTCCTGGGCGGCGAACACTGAAGCTTTCTTT. This sequence encodes CASSSWAANTEAFF.

J is TRBJ2-2 and V is TRBV19; D unresolved. Trimming stripped 3 bases from V and 3 bases from J, with 8 bases between. From germline, CDR1 is LNHDA and CDR2 SQIVND (reference sequence). This CDR3 has 14 amino acids. In DNA, the CDR3 is TGTGCCAGTAGTATCCCCAGATACACCGGGGAGCTGTTTTTT. Residues: CASSIPRYTGELFF.

This clonotype was seen a handful of times. The chain has TRBV6-6 and TRBJ2-2; maybe TRBD2 (6 bases). From germline, CDR1 is MNHNY and CDR2 SVGAGI (reference sequence). The CDR3 sequence is 15 residues long. Deletions cut 0 bases from V and 4 bases from J, with 9 bases between. CDR3 DNA sequence: TGTGCCAGCAGTTACTCCACGGAGGGCACCGGGGAGCTGTTTTTT. This gives the protein CASSYSTEGTGELFF.

The table lists this clonotype with many counts. DNA for the CDR3: TGTGCCAGCAGCGTACAGGGGACAACTAATGAAAAACTGTTTTTT. Protein: CASSVQGTTNEKLFF. The gene calls are TRBV7-2 and TRBJ1-4; 7 bases are a match to TRBD1. Germline trimming cut 5 bases from V and 0 bases from J; bases unmatched to any gene: 3. The CDR3 has 15 amino acids. From germline, CDR1 is SGHTA and CDR2 FQGNSA.

The chain combines TRBV4-3 with TRBJ1-4; D possibly corresponds to TRBD1 (6 bases). The CDR3 runs to 14 residues. Germline CDR1 LGHNA, CDR2 YSLEER. Trimming shortened V by 1 base and J by 8 bases, and 11 bases separated the two germline ends. CDR3 DNA sequence: TGCGCCAGCAGCCAAGGGCACAGGGACGAAAAACTGTTTTTT. Amino acid sequence: CASSQGHRDEKLFF.

The CDR3 DNA follows: TGTGCCAGCAGCGCCAGTCAGGGGTTTTCCGGAAACACCATATATTTT. It codes for CASSASQGFSGNTIYF. V usage is TRBV9 and J usage is TRBJ1-3, with TRBD1 as a possible D gene (6 bases). Germline V CDR1 and CDR2: SGDLS, YYNGEE. V was shortened by 3 bases and J by 4 bases, with 17 bases between the two germline ends. The CDR3 is 16 residues long.

V is TRBV18 and J is TRBJ1-4; D remains unclear. The length of the CDR3 is 14 residues. In germline, CDR1 is KGHSH, CDR2 LQKENI. Deletions cut 2 bases from V and 6 bases from J, with 10 bases between. The CDR3 region is CASSPGYTDEKLFF. Written as DNA, the CDR3 is TGTGCCAGCTCACCAGGGTATACGGATGAAAAACTGTTTTTT. The full variable domain, in which reference TRBV18 and TRBJ1-4 provide the parts outside the CDR3, is NAGVMQNPRHLVRRRGQEARLRCSPMKGHSHVYWYRQLPEEGLKFMVYLQKENIIDESGMPKERFSAEFPKEGPSILRIQQVVRGDSAAYFCASSPGYTDEKLFFGSGTQLSVL.

This clonotype was seen a few times. This chain connects TRBV27 to TRBJ1-2; weak D call: TRBD1 (5 bases). This CDR3 has 16 residues. Germline CDR1 MNHEY, CDR2 SMNVEV (reference sequence). V was cut by 7 bases and J by 2 bases, with 20 bases left in between. The CDR3 DNA reads as TGTGCCAGCACGATGAGGCCGGGGAAGGGGAACTATGGCTACACCTTC. It codes for CASTMRPGKGNYGYTF.

This clonotype was recorded at least ten times. The J gene is TRBJ2-1, the V gene TRBV5-5; D is uncertain. V was trimmed by 0 bases and J by 6 bases, leaving 16 bases between them. The CDR3 contains 16 residues. The germline gives CDR1 SGHKS, CDR2 YYEKEE (reference sequence). CDR3 in DNA: TGTGCCAGCAGCTTGGCTACCCAAACCATCATCAATGAGCAGTTCTTC. Translating gives CASSLATQTIINEQFF.

This sequence joins TRBV10-3 and TRBJ1-4; TRBD1 matches at 7 bases. Germline V gene data show CDR1 as ENHRY and CDR2 as SYGVKD. With 10 bases clipped from V and 4 bases from J, the junction kept 3 bases outside the gene matches. The CDR3 covers 12 residues. The CDR3 sequence: CATAGGNEKLFF. CDR3 coding DNA: TGTGCCACTGCAGGGGGTAATGAAAAACTGTTTTTT.

This clonotype was observed at least ten times. The chain has TRBV20-1 and TRBJ2-7; 12 positions agree with TRBD2. This CDR3 is 14 amino acids long. CDR1 DFQATT and CDR2 SNEGSKA come from the germline V gene (reference sequence). V dropped 6 bases and J dropped 0; count of bases not matched to a gene: 3. CDR3 DNA sequence: TGCAGTGCGCTAGCGGGGGGGAGCTCCTACGAGCAGTACGTC. This sequence encodes CSALAGGSSYEQYV.

This clonotype was found many times. This rearrangement joins TRBV25-1 to TRBJ2-6; D might be TRBD1 (8 bases). Trimming stripped 6 bases from V and 2 bases from J, with 17 bases between. Germline values: CDR1 MGHDK, CDR2 SYGVNS. The CDR3 extends over 17 amino acids. The CDR3 spells CASSTGGGWAGANVLTF. The CDR3 DNA is TGTGCCAGCAGCACAGGGGGGGGCTGGGCTGGGGCCAACGTCCTGACTTTC.

V usage is TRBV6-2 or TRBV6-3 and J usage is TRBJ2-6; D might be TRBD1 (6 bases). The V gene's germline CDR1 is MNHEY and CDR2 SVGEGT. This CDR3 comprises 18 residues. V was trimmed by 7 bases and J by 0 bases, leaving 19 bases between them. The CDR3 region has the DNA TGTGCCAGCACCCGGAACGGACAGTTCCACTCTGGGGCCAACGTCCTGACTTTC. It specifies CASTRNGQFHSGANVLTF.

This clonotype was detected a few times. V and J are TRBV7-8 and TRBJ2-3; D is unclear. The V end was cut by 0 bases, the J end by 6 bases, with 16 bases between. The germline V gene has CDR1 SGHVS and CDR2 FQNEAQ. The CDR3 loop spans 16 amino acids. This chain's CDR3 is CASSLAARVSSDTQYF. For the CDR3, the DNA is TGTGCCAGCAGCTTAGCAGCCCGAGTGAGTAGTGATACGCAGTATTTT.

This clonotype was observed a few times. The J gene is TRBJ2-4, the V gene TRBV5-1, with 7 bases fitting TRBD1. The CDR3 is 14 residues long. Germline V gene data show CDR1 as SGHRS and CDR2 as YFSETQ. J was trimmed by 8 bases and V by 2 bases; bases with no gene match: 7. CDR3 sequence (DNA): TGCGCCAGCAGCTTTGGGACAGCGGATGACATTCAGTACTTC. Protein sequence: CASSFGTADDIQYF.

At least ten counts were recorded for this clonotype. This chain links TRBV12-3 or TRBV12-4 with TRBJ2-3; 7 nucleotides agree with TRBD2. V dropped 7 bases and J dropped 2; count of bases not matched to a gene: 12. The CDR3 is made up of 16 amino acids. CDR3 region: CASTPGTIGITDTQYF. The CDR3 coding sequence is TGTGCCAGCACCCCTGGGACTATAGGAATCACAGATACGCAGTATTTT.

Written as DNA, the CDR3 is TGTGCCTGGAGTGACGACAGTTGGCGAGCCAAAAACATTCAGTACTTC. Its translation is CAWSDDSWRAKNIQYF. The gene calls are TRBV30 and TRBJ2-4, with D perhaps TRBD1 (5 bases). This CDR3 has 16 residues. Trimming pared 1 base from V and 0 bases from J, leaving 13 bases between. The germline V gene has CDR1 GTSNPN and CDR2 SVGIG (reference sequence).

The gene calls are TRBV21-1 and TRBJ1-1. TRBV21-1 is an annotated pseudogene. This CDR3 is 14 amino acids long. The chain's CDR3 is CASSKVEGRTEAFF. The CDR3 nucleotides are TGTGCCAGCAGCAAAGTGGAGGGCCGCACTGAAGCTTTCTTT.

The chain carries TRBV25-1 and TRBJ1-1; maybe TRBD1 (6 bases). The germline V gene has CDR1 MGHDK and CDR2 SYGVNS. Between the trimmed V and J ends, which lost 4 bases and 5 bases, there was a span of 14 bases. CDR3 length: 14 residues. The CDR3 nucleotides are TGTGCCAGCAGTGGGCAGGGGATGAGGACTGAAGCTTTCTTT. Encoded protein: CASSGQGMRTEAFF. Variable domain in full (rest from reference TRBV25-1 and TRBJ1-1): EADIYQTPRYLVIGTGKKITLECSQTMGHDKMYWYQQDPGMELHLIHYSYGVNSTEKGDLSSESTVSRIRTEHFPLTLESARPSHTSQYLCASSGQGMRTEAFFGQGTRLTVV.

The chain carries TRBV7-2 and TRBJ1-1, with D perhaps TRBD1 (5 bases). The CDR3 is 13 residues long. Germline V gene sequence: CDR1 SGHTA, CDR2 FQGNSA. Deletions cut 5 bases from V and 7 bases from J, with 14 bases between. The CDR3 nucleotides are TGTGCCAGCAGCCCACAGGTCGAGGTTGAAGCTTTCTTT. Translated: CASSPQVEVEAFF.

This clonotype occurred many times. V usage is TRBV7-9 and J usage is TRBJ2-5; weak D call: TRBD2 (6 bases). Trimming shortened V by 5 bases and J by 0 bases, and 7 bases separated the two germline ends. Germline V gene data show CDR1 as SEHNR and CDR2 as FQNEAQ (reference sequence). The CDR3 runs to 13 residues. As DNA, the CDR3 is TGTGCCAGCAGCCGGACTAACCAAGAGACCCAGTACTTC. This translates into CASSRTNQETQYF.

There are a few counts of this clonotype. This chain uses TRBV12-3 or TRBV12-4 with TRBJ2-3, with 7 bases matching TRBD2. The CDR3 is 16 amino acids. Trimming at V came to 4 bases and at J to 2 bases, leaving 9 bases not matched to a gene. CDR3 sequence: CASSSPSGETTDTQYF. CDR3 sequence (DNA): TGTGCCAGCAGTTCCCCGAGCGGGGAGACCACAGATACGCAGTATTTT.